The clone carrying this TCR beta chain is a singleton in its sample. The data stem from a study of control samples from healthy donors and cancer patients. Trimming removed 4 bases at V and 1 base at J, with 10 bases between. CDR1 is GTSNPN and CDR2 is SVGIG in the germline V gene (reference sequence). CDR3 size: 13 residues. This table comes from immunoSEQ multiplex PCR, and its TCRdb copy is limited to in-frame clones, with some not included. In the table there are about 41,000 clones, less than 95% of which are singletons. The gene calls are TRBV30 and TRBJ1-1, with a tentative D call TRBD1 (6 bases). The sequencing sample was made of blood. The source is a man between 60 and 70 years old in good health. In DNA form, the CDR3 reads TGTGCCTGGATCCTACAGGGGAACACTGAAGCTTTCTTT. Translating gives CAWILQGNTEAFF.